This T cell receptor beta chain was captured by sequencing in a study of blood T cells in healthy people across ages. A second PCR, run for about 7 to 11 cycles, used a sample-barcoded 5' primer plus a J-beta primer mix. MiXCR was run by TCRdb on the 5' RACE reads, yielding one entry per CDR3 protein. Found here are 800,000 or so distinct CDR3 sequences, 20% to 30% of them singletons; the top ten hold under 4.5%. The same sample was also studied in work on T cells of mothers and their children.

The sequence was collected from a boy aged 5-17 years in good health. Sequencing was carried out using blood.

CDR3 sequence: CASSRGTVTEAFF. The CDR3 DNA reads as TGCGCCAGCAGCCGAGGCACCGTCACTGAAGCTTTCTTT. The chain combines TRBV4-1 with TRBJ1-1, with D hard to call. Trimming cost V 4 bases and J 4 bases, with 10 bases left between them. This CDR3 has 13 amino acids. Germline V gene data show CDR1 as MGHRA and CDR2 as YSYEKL.